Listed below are T cell receptor beta chains from one sample, sequenced in a study of blood T cell repertoires in COVID-19. Using immunoSEQ multiplex PCR, the repertoire was profiled, and TCRdb retains in-frame clones only, with some absent. The repertoire consists of around 500,000 clones, with approximately 87% occurring once and the leading ten covering about 2%. Input material: PBMCs or T cells enriched from blood (not recorded which). The source of these receptors is a woman aged 40 to 49 who had recovered from COVID-19. CDR3s include the opening cysteine and the closing phenylalanine or tryptophan. D genes are given only for firm matches. Some rows mark clone size as missing; the rest say once, few, many or name a class of expanded clone.

j_call clone_size d_call v_call cdr3_aa cdr3_nt
TRBJ2-2 . . TRBV5-4 CASSFSLPGGELFF TGTGCCAGCAGCTTCTCTCTGCCGGGCGGGGAGCTGTTTTTT
TRBJ2-5 few TRBD2 TRBV6-5 CASTRGASRETQYF TGTGCCAGCACGCGGGGGGCAAGCCGTGAGACCCAGTACTTC
TRBJ2-7 . TRBD2 TRBV7-9 CASSFPSGRYEQYF TGTGCCAGCAGCTTTCCCAGCGGGAGGTACGAGCAGTACTTC
TRBJ2-1 . . TRBV3-1/TRBV3-2 CASSRAGMEDEQFF TGTGCCAGCAGCCGGGCGGGAATGGAGGATGAGCAGTTCTTC
TRBJ1-2 . TRBD1 TRBV7-9 CASSPGTGEVRGYTF TGTGCCAGCAGCCCCGGGACAGGGGAGGTTCGTGGCTACACCTTC
TRBJ1-2 . TRBD1 TRBV10-1 CASSDLWMPEDREGGYTF TGCGCCAGCAGTGATCTTTGGATGCCGGAAGACAGGGAAGGCGGCTACACCTTC
TRBJ2-1 . . TRBV14 CASSQDLLGLQFF TGTGCCAGCAGCCAAGACCTTCTCGGTCTACAGTTCTTC
TRBJ2-3 . TRBD2 TRBV9 CASSSSGRVPDTQYF TGTGCCAGCAGCTCTAGCGGGAGGGTCCCAGATACGCAGTATTTT
TRBJ2-5 . TRBD1 TRBV14 CASGRQGLETQYF TGTGCCAGCGGCCGACAGGGGTTGGAGACCCAGTACTTC
TRBJ2-3 . TRBD2 TRBV20-1 CSASRPSGDTDTQYF TGCAGTGCTAGTAGGCCTAGCGGAGACACAGATACGCAGTATTTT
TRBJ1-2 . TRBD1 TRBV7-2 CASSFPRDRGDYGYTF TGTGCCAGCAGCTTTCCTCGGGACAGGGGGGACTATGGCTACACCTTC
TRBJ1-2 once TRBD1 TRBV6-2/TRBV6-3 CASSLGTGYGYTF TGTGCCAGCAGCCTCGGGACAGGCTATGGCTACACCTTC